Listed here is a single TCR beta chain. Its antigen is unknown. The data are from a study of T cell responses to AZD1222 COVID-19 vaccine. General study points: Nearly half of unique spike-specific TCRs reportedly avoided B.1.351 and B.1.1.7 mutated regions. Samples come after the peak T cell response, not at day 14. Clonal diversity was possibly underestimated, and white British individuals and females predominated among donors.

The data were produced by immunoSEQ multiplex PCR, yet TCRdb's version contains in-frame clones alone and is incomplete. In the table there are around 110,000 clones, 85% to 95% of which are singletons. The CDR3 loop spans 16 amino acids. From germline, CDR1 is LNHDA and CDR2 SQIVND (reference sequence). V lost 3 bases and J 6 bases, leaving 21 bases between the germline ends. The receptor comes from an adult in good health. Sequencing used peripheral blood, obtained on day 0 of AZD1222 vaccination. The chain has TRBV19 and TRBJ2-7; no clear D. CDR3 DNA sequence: TGTGCCAGTAGTATTATTCTCGGACCGTCCTTTGGCGAGCAGTACTTC. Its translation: CASSIILGPSFGEQYF.